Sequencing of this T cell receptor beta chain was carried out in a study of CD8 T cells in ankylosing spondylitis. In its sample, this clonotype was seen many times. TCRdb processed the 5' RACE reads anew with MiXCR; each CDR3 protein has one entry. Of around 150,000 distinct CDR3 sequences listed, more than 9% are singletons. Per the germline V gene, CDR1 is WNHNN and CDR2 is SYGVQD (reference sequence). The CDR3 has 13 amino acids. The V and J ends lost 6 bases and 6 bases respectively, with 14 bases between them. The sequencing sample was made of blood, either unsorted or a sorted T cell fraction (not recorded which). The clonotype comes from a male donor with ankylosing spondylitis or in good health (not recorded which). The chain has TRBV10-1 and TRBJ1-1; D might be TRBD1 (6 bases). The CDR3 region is CASSRTVDAEAFF. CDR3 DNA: TGCGCCAGCAGCAGGACAGTTGATGCTGAAGCTTTCTTT.